Below, 25 T cell receptor beta chains from the same sample are listed, as sequenced in a study of human T cells and chemical hapten exposure. Noted time point: pre-sensitization, week 0. The treatment was: therapeutic diphenylcyclopropenone sensitization with weekly scalp DPC. Via MiXCR, TCRdb re-called the RACE reads, giving one row per CDR3 protein. The data contain roughly 380,000 distinct CDR3 sequences, more than 4.5% of them seen just once; the ten biggest clones take up approximately 2.4%. This sample comprised whole blood, obtained in connection with sensitization to the hapten diphenylcyclopropenone (DPC). These receptors originate from a woman aged 45-59 years with alopecia areata. Some clones in this sample may be carry-over from other donors' samples.

At least ten counts were recorded for this clonotype. V usage is TRBV10-3 and J usage is TRBJ1-2, with D tentatively TRBD1 (6 bases). Looked up from germline, CDR1 is ENHRY and CDR2 is SYGVKD. This CDR3 contains 14 residues. The V end lost 6 bases, the J end lost 0 bases, and 11 bases lay between the germline ends. The CDR3 DNA reads as TGTGCCATCAGGCCGCAGGGGACTAACTATGGCTACACCTTC. This codes for CAIRPQGTNYGYTF.

At least ten counts were recorded for this clonotype. This chain connects TRBV7-2 to TRBJ2-3, with D unclear. The CDR3 spans 12 residues. Germline CDR1 and CDR2: SGHTA and FQGNSA. Trimming cost V 5 bases and J 2 bases, with 5 bases left between them. The CDR3 DNA follows: TGTGCCAGCAGCCCGTTCACAGATACGCAGTATTTT. It encodes CASSPFTDTQYF.

This clonotype was seen more than once but under ten times. The chain is built from TRBV7-2 and TRBJ2-7, with 8 nucleotides matching TRBD2. The V and J ends lost 5 bases and 3 bases, in that order; junction bases with no gene match: 6. CDR1 and CDR2 from the germline V gene are SGHTA and FQGNSA. This CDR3 is built from 14 residues. DNA of the CDR3: TGTGCCAGCAGCGTTATAGCGGGACTCTACGAGCAGTACTTC. Its translation is CASSVIAGLYEQYF. The whole variable domain, filled in from reference TRBV7-2 and TRBJ2-7, reads GAGVSQSPSNKVTEKGKDVELRCDPISGHTALYWYRQSLGQGLEFLIYFQGNSAPDKSGLPSDRFSAERTGGSVSTLTIQRTQQEDSAVYLCASSVIAGLYEQYFGPGTRLTVT.

The J gene is TRBJ2-3, the V gene TRBV13; TRBD1 might be the D (5 bases). Germline lookup yields CDR1 PRHDT and CDR2 FYEKMQ (reference sequence). There are 18 residues in the CDR3. V was cut by 0 bases and J by 2 bases, with 18 bases left in between. The CDR3 is CASSLGGAKTPDTDTQYF. As DNA, the CDR3 is TGTGCCAGCAGCTTAGGAGGGGCAAAGACACCCGACACAGATACGCAGTATTTT. Together with reference TRBV13 and TRBJ2-3, the CDR3 gives the full variable domain: AAGVIQSPRHLIKEKRETATLKCYPIPRHDTVYWYQQGPGQDPQFLISFYEKMQSDKGSIPDRFSAQQFSDYHSELNMSSLELGDSALYFCASSLGGAKTPDTDTQYFGPGTRLTVL.

This clonotype came up a few times. This chain connects TRBV5-4 to TRBJ2-3, with TRBD2 matching 7 bases. The CDR3 sequence is 16 residues long. Looked up from germline, CDR1 is SGHNT and CDR2 is YYREEE (reference sequence). The ends lost 2 bases at V and 0 bases at J; junction bases unmatched: 6. For the CDR3, the DNA is TGTGCCAGCAGCTTTAAGGCGCGGGGGAGCACAGATACGCAGTATTTT. It yields the protein CASSFKARGSTDTQYF.

At least ten counts were recorded for this clonotype. The rearrangement joins TRBV12-3 or TRBV12-4 to TRBJ1-2, with D uncertain. The ends were cut back, 2 bases at V and 2 bases at J, with 6 bases in the middle. This CDR3 has 13 residues. The CDR3: CASSLYGNYGYTF. As DNA, the CDR3 is TGTGCCAGCAGTTTATACGGAAACTATGGCTACACCTTC.

This clonotype was detected ten times or more. CDR3 loop: CSARAGVSRTDTQYF. CDR3 in DNA: TGCAGTGCTAGAGCAGGAGTTTCGAGAACAGATACGCAGTATTTT. This rearrangement joins TRBV20-1 to TRBJ2-3; D is uncertain. The CDR3 runs to 15 residues. Between the trimmed V and J ends, which lost 1 base and 3 bases, there was a span of 14 bases. The germline gives CDR1 DFQATT, CDR2 SNEGSKA (reference sequence).

This clonotype was counted at least ten times. V is TRBV2 and J is TRBJ2-2; D perhaps matches TRBD2 (5 bases). V was clipped by 11 bases and J by 1 base, with 11 bases between them. In germline, CDR1 is SNHLY, CDR2 FYNNEI. The CDR3 has 13 amino acids. The CDR3 loop reads CALLEGNTGELFF. DNA for the CDR3: TGTGCCCTTCTCGAGGGGAACACCGGGGAGCTGTTTTTT.

This clonotype was counted at least ten times. This chain links TRBV29-1 with TRBJ1-1; D is ambiguous. Germline CDR1 reads SQVTM; CDR2 reads ANQGSEA. This CDR3 region has 13 residues. Trimming removed 7 bases at V and 0 bases at J, with 12 bases between. CDR3 nucleotides: TGCAGCGCGCAACCGGGCCTGAACACTGAAGCTTTCTTT. Amino acid sequence: CSAQPGLNTEAFF.

The chain recombines TRBV11-2 with TRBJ1-1; 7 bases are a match to TRBD1. CDR1 is SGHAT and CDR2 is FQNNGV in the germline V gene. The V segment lost 5 bases and the J segment 1 base; nucleotides outside the gene matches: 4. This CDR3 comprises 14 residues. CDR3 loop: CASSGYRGNTEAFF. The CDR3 bases are TGTGCCAGCAGCGGTTACAGGGGGAACACTGAAGCTTTCTTT.

This clonotype was seen ten or more times. The chain recombines TRBV3-1 with TRBJ1-6; no firm D call. Trimming left V 0 bases short and J 9 bases short, with 21 bases between. Germline V CDR1 and CDR2: LGHDT, YNNKEL (reference sequence). The CDR3 has 18 amino acids. For the CDR3, the DNA is TGTGCCAGCAGCCAAGATATTGTTTCCAGTCCCCCGGGTTCACCCCTCCACTTT. Translation: CASSQDIVSSPPGSPLHF.

This clonotype was detected ten times or more. The chain uses TRBV20-1 and TRBJ2-7; D gene uncertain. Germline-derived CDR1 and CDR2 are DFQATT and SNEGSKA (reference sequence). This CDR3 is built from 13 residues. Trimming pared 1 base from V and 4 bases from J, leaving 11 bases between. The CDR3 DNA is TGCAGTGCTAGAGTATCCCTATTTTACGAGCAGTACTTC. Translation: CSARVSLFYEQYF.

This clonotype has a handful of counts. This chain uses TRBV7-2 with TRBJ2-3, with 11 bases that match TRBD2. From germline, CDR1 is SGHTA and CDR2 FQGNSA. J gave up 5 bases and V 5 bases, and 3 bases lay outside the gene matches. The CDR3 spans 14 residues. The CDR3 is CASSLSGREDTQYF. Written as DNA, the CDR3 is TGTGCCAGCAGCCTTAGCGGGAGGGAAGATACGCAGTATTTT. Based on the CDR3 plus reference TRBV7-2 and TRBJ2-3, the full variable domain is GAGVSQSPSNKVTEKGKDVELRCDPISGHTALYWYRQSLGQGLEFLIYFQGNSAPDKSGLPSDRFSAERTGGSVSTLTIQRTQQEDSAVYLCASSLSGREDTQYFGPGTRLTVL.

At least ten counts were recorded for this clonotype. The chain uses TRBV2 and TRBJ2-5; TRBD1 matches at 7 bases. The CDR3 contains 14 residues. After removal of 7 bases from V and 2 bases from J, the junction contained 7 bases not matched to a gene. CDR1 SNHLY and CDR2 FYNNEI come from the germline V gene. CDR3 sequence reads: CASTIQGSQETQYF. In DNA form, the CDR3 reads TGTGCCAGCACAATACAGGGGAGTCAAGAGACCCAGTACTTC.

Ten or more counts support this clonotype. The chain employs TRBV2 and TRBJ2-3, with TRBD1 matching 12 bases. The CDR3 is 15 residues long. The germline V gene has CDR1 SNHLY and CDR2 FYNNEI. J was trimmed by 4 bases and V by 6 bases; bases with no gene match: 5. DNA for the CDR3: TGTGCCAGCAGCTACGGGACAGGGGGCCCAGATACGCAGTATTTT. Protein: CASSYGTGGPDTQYF. The full variable domain, in which reference TRBV2 and TRBJ2-3 provide the parts outside the CDR3, is EPEVTQTPSHQVTQMGQEVILRCVPISNHLYFYWYRQILGQKVEFLVSFYNNEISEKSEIFDDQFSVERPDGSNFTLKIRSTKLEDSAMYFCASSYGTGGPDTQYFGPGTRLTVL.

This clonotype has at least ten counts. The rearrangement uses TRBV6-2 or TRBV6-3 and TRBJ1-1; D unresolved. V was cut by 6 bases and J by 9 bases, with 17 bases left in between. CDR3 length equals 13 residues. From germline, CDR1 is MNHEY and CDR2 SVGEGT. DNA of the CDR3: TGTGCCAGCAGCCCCGACATAACACTGAAAGCTTTCTTT. As protein: CASSPDITLKAFF.

This clonotype was counted ten times or more. V gene TRBV9 combines with J gene TRBJ2-3; D is ambiguous. Per germline, CDR1 SGDLS and CDR2 YYNGEE. Trimming shortened V by 5 bases and J by 6 bases, and 16 bases separated the two germline ends. The CDR3 runs to 14 residues. The CDR3 reads CASRFSSDADTQYF. The DNA of the CDR3 is TGTGCCAGCAGGTTTAGCAGTGATGCGGATACGCAGTATTTT.

This clonotype was seen repeatedly, ten times or more. The genes are TRBV3-1 and TRBJ2-1; D not certain. V was trimmed by 0 bases and J by 0 bases, leaving 9 bases between them. CDR1 and CDR2 (germline): LGHDT, YNNKEL (reference sequence). The CDR3 has 16 amino acids. CDR3 bases: TGTGCCAGCAGCCAAGAGATGAGAAGCTCCTACAATGAGCAGTTCTTC. The encoded protein is CASSQEMRSSYNEQFF.

The DNA for the CDR3 is TGCGCCAGCGCCCCACTAGGTTCCCCTTATGGCTACACCTTC. Its protein is CASAPLGSPYGYTF. The chain carries TRBV5-1 and TRBJ1-2; D gene ambiguous. Looked up from germline, CDR1 is SGHRS and CDR2 is YFSETQ. Trimming shortened V by 7 bases and J by 5 bases, and 18 bases separated the two germline ends. This CDR3 is built from 14 residues.

This clonotype turned up a few times. The V gene is TRBV6-1, the J gene TRBJ2-3; 11 bases fit TRBD2. The CDR3 totals 14 residues. The germline V gene encodes CDR1 MNHNS and CDR2 SASEGT. With V trimmed by 7 bases and J by 4 bases, 4 bases remained unmatched. The CDR3 protein is CASTGTSGADTQYF. As DNA, the CDR3 is TGTGCCAGCACGGGGACTAGCGGCGCAGATACGCAGTATTTT.

This clonotype was counted many times. The rearrangement links TRBV19 to TRBJ2-4; D may match TRBD1 or TRBD2 (5 bases each). Germline V gene lookup returns CDR1 LNHDA and CDR2 SQIVND (reference sequence). V was cut by 1 base and J by 8 bases, with 9 bases left in between. CDR3 length: 13 amino acids. The CDR3 DNA reads TGTGCCAGTAGTATAGGGGGGAGTGACATTCAGTACTTC. Translating it yields CASSIGGSDIQYF.

The chain links TRBV10-2 to TRBJ2-7, with D perhaps matching TRBD1 (5 bases). CDR1 WSHSY and CDR2 SAAADI come from the germline V gene. The CDR3 runs 14 residues. Trimming took 6 bases from V and 4 from J, leaving 16 bases between them. As DNA, the CDR3 is TGCGCCAGCAGGGGGCCGGAACCAGGGTACGAGCAGTACTTC. It yields the protein CASRGPEPGYEQYF.

This clonotype came up a few times. The chain has TRBV9 and TRBJ1-5; TRBD1 agrees at 8 bases. CDR1 SGDLS and CDR2 YYNGEE come from the germline V gene. Trimming cost V 4 bases and J 6 bases; bases outside gene matches: 9. This CDR3 comprises 15 residues. This CDR3 reads CASSPGQGRGQPQHF. The CDR3 nucleotides read TGTGCCAGCAGCCCAGGACAGGGACGGGGTCAGCCCCAGCATTTT.

The chain couples TRBV5-5 to TRBJ2-6; 9 nucleotides line up with TRBD1. The CDR3 has 18 amino acids. V was pared by 2 bases and J by 0 bases, with 6 bases of the junction left unmatched. CDR1 is SGHKS and CDR2 is YYEKEE in the germline V gene (reference sequence). CDR3 bases: TGTGCCAGCAGCTTTAGGGACAGGGTATTCTCTGGGGCCAACGTCCTGACTTTC. Amino acid sequence: CASSFRDRVFSGANVLTF.

The chain recombines TRBV15 with TRBJ2-7, with 7 bases that match TRBD2. Germline CDR1 and CDR2: LNHNV and YYDKDF (reference sequence). The CDR3 has 15 amino acids. J gave up 2 bases and V 4 bases, and 8 bases lay outside the gene matches. The CDR3 bases are TGTGCCACCAGCACGGGAAAGCGGGGAACCTACGAGCAGTACTTC. Translated, it gives CATSTGKRGTYEQYF.